The sequence of this T cell receptor beta chain was determined in a study of blood T cell repertoires in COVID-19. The wider study: Material from acute and convalescent COVID-19 was sourced from the United States, Italy and Spain. In each case, the material was cDNA or gDNA derived from T cells, B-cell-depleted T cells, or PBMCs.

Authors' methods: Quantification of nucleated cells was approximated via reference gene primer amplification. Generated by immunoSEQ multiplex PCR, the TCRdb table keeps only in-frame clones and is missing some. That table gives V, J and clone size, and the DNA gave D and trimming. The sample includes 250,000 to 300,000 clones, about 88% seen only once; the top ten take 3.6%. Trimming took 6 bases from V and 2 from J, leaving 19 bases between them. CDR3 size: 16 residues. Germline lookup yields CDR1 MDHEN and CDR2 SYDVKM. Source material: peripheral blood. V gene TRBV28 combines with J gene TRBJ1-1, with D possibly matching TRBD1 (6 bases). The sequence was obtained from a man aged 18 to 30 with active or convalescent COVID-19. CDR3 region: CASRPGAGYLNTEAFF. CDR3 bases: TGTGCCAGCAGACCAGGGGCTGGCTACCTCAACACTGAAGCTTTCTTT.